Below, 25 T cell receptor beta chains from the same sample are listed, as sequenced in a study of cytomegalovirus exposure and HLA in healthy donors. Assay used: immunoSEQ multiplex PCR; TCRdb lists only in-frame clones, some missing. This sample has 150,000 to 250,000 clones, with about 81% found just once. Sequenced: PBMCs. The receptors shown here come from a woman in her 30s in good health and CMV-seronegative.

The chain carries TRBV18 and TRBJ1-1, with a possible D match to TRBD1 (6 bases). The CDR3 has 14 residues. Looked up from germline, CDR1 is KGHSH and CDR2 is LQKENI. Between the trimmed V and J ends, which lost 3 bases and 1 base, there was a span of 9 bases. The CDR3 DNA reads TGTGCCAGCTCACCCGACAGGTCGAACACTGAAGCTTTCTTT. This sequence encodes CASSPDRSNTEAFF.

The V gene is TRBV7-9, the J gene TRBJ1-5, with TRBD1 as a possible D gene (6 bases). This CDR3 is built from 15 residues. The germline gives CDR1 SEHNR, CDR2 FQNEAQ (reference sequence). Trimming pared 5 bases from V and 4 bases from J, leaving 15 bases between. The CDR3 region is CASSTAGVGNQPQHF. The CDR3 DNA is TGTGCCAGCAGCACCGCAGGGGTTGGTAATCAGCCCCAGCATTTT.

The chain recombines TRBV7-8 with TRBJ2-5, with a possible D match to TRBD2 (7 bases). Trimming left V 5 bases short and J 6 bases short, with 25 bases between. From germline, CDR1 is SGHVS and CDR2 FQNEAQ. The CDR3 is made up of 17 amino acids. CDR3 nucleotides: TGTGCCAGCAGCGCCCGGACAGTCGACCCCGGGGGGAAGACCCAGTACTTC. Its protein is CASSARTVDPGGKTQYF.

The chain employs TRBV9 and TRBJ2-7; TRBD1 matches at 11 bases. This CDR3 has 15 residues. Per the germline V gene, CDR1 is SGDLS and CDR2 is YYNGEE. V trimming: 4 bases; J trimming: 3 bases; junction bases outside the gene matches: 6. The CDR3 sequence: CASSPSGTGGYEQYF. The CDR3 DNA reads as TGTGCCAGCAGCCCCTCGGGGACAGGGGGCTACGAGCAGTACTTC.

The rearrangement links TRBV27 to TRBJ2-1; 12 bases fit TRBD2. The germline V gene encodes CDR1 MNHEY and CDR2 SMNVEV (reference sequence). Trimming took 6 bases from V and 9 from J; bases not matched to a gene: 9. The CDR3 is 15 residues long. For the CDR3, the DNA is TGTGCCAGCAGATTCCTAGCGGGAGGGCCAAGTGAGCAGTTCTTC. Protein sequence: CASRFLAGGPSEQFF.

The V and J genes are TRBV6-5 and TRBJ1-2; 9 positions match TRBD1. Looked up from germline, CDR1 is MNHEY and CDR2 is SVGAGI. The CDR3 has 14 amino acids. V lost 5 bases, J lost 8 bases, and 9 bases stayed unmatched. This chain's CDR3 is CASSGTGTRSGYTF. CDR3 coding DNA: TGTGCCAGCAGTGGGACAGGGACAAGGAGCGGCTACACCTTC.

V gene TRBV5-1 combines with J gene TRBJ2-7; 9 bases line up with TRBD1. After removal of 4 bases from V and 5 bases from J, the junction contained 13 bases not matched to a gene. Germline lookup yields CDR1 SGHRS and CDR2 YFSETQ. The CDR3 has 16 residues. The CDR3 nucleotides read TGCGCCAGCAGCCCCGGAATTGGGACAGGGAACCACGAGCAGTACTTC. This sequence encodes CASSPGIGTGNHEQYF.

This CDR3 reads CASSGQATEAFF. The CDR3 DNA sequence: TGTGCCAGCAGCGGACAGGCCACTGAAGCTTTCTTT. The chain employs TRBV2 and TRBJ1-1; TRBD1 aligns across 7 bases. The V segment lost 6 bases and the J segment 4 bases; nucleotides outside the gene matches: 2. The CDR3 contains 12 residues. The germline V gene encodes CDR1 SNHLY and CDR2 FYNNEI.

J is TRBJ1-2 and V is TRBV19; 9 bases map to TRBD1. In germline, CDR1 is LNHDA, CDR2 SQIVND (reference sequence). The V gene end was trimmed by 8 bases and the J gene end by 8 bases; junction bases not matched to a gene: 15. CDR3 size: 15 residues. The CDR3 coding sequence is TGTGCCAGTGTTGGACAGGGGTCCCCCTCGGGAGGCTACACCTTC. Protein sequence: CASVGQGSPSGGYTF.

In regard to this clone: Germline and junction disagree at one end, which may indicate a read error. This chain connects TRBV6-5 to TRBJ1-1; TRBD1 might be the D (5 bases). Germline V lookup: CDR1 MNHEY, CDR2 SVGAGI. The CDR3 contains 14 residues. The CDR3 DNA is TGTGCCAGCACTTACCCCGGGGGGGGGACTGAAGCTTTCTTT. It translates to CASTYPGGGTEAFF.

CDR3 DNA: TGTGCCAGCAGCTTATCTTCGAGCCGGGAGACCCAGTACTTC. Amino acids: CASSLSSSRETQYF. The rearrangement joins TRBV11-2 to TRBJ2-5, with no clear D. V was trimmed by 2 bases and J by 5 bases, leaving 12 bases between them. The CDR3 has 14 amino acids. Germline loops: CDR1 SGHAT, CDR2 FQNNGV.

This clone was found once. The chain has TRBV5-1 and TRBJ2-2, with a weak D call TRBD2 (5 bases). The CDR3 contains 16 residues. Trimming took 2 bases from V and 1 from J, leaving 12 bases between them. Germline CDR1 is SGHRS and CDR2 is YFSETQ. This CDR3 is CASSLQTDWNTGELFF. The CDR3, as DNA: TGCGCCAGCAGCTTACAAACGGACTGGAACACCGGGGAGCTGTTTTTT.

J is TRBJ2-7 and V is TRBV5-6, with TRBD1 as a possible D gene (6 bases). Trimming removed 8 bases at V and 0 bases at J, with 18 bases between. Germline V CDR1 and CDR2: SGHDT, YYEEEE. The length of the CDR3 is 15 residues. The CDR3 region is CASYEQGLTSYEQYF. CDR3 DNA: TGTGCCAGTTATGAACAGGGCCTGACCTCCTACGAGCAGTACTTC.

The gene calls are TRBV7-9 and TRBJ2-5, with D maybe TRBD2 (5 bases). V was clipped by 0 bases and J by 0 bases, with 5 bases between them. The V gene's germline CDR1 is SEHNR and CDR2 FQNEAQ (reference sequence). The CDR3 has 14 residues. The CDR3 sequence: CASSLARDQETQYF. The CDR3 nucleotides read TGTGCCAGCAGCTTAGCGCGGGACCAAGAGACCCAGTACTTC.

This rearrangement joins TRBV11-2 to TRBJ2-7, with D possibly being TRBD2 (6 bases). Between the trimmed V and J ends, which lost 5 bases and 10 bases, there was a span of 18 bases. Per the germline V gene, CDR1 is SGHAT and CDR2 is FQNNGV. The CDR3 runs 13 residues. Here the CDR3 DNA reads TGTGCCAGCAGCCCCATTAGACTGCGGGGCCAGTACTTC. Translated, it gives CASSPIRLRGQYF.

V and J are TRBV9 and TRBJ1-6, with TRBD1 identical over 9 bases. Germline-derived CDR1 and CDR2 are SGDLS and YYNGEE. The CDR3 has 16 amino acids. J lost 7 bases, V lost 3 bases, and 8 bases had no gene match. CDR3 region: CASSAQIGTGNSPLHF. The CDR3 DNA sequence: TGTGCCAGCAGCGCTCAAATCGGGACAGGGAATTCACCCCTCCACTTT.

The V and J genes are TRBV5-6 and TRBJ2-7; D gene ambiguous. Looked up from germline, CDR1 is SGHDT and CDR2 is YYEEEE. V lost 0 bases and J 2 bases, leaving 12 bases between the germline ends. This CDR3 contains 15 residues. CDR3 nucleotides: TGTGCCAGCAGCTTGGATTGGGCCCTACCCTACGAGCAGTACTTC. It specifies CASSLDWALPYEQYF.

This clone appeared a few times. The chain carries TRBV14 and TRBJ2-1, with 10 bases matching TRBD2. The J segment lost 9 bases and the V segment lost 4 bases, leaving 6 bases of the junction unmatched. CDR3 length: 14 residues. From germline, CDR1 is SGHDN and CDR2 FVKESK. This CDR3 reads CASSRRLAGREQFF. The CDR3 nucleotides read TGTGCCAGCAGCCGAAGACTAGCGGGTCGTGAGCAGTTCTTC.

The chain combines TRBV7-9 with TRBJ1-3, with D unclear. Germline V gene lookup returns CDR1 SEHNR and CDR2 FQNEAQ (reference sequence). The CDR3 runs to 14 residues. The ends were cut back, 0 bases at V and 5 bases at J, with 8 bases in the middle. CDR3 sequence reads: CASSLATERNTIYF. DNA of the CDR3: TGTGCCAGCAGCTTAGCCACGGAGCGAAACACCATATATTTT. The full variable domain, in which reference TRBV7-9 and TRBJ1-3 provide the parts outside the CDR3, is DTGVSQNPRHKITKRGQNVTFRCDPISEHNRLYWYRQTLGQGPEFLTYFQNEAQLEKSRLLSDRFSAERPKGSFSTLEIQRTEQGDSAMYLCASSLATERNTIYFGEGSWLTVV.

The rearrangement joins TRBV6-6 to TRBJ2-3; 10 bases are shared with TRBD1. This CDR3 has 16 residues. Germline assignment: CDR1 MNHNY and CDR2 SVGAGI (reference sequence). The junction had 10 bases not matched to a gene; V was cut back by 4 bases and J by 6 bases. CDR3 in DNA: TGTGCCAGCAGTTCCCGGGGGACAGGGGTTAACGATACGCAGTATTTT. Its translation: CASSSRGTGVNDTQYF.

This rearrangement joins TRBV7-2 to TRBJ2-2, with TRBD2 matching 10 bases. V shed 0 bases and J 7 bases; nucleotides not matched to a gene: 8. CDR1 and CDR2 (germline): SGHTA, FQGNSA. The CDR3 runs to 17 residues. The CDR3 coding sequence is TGTGCCAGCAGCTTAGCTTCCAGCGGGGGGGCTGTCGGGGAGCTGTTTTTT. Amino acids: CASSLASSGGAVGELFF.

In nucleotides, the CDR3 is TGTGCCAGCAGCTTGGCGGGGCTGGACACTGAAGCTTTCTTT. As protein: CASSLAGLDTEAFF. This sequence joins TRBV11-2 and TRBJ1-1; perhaps TRBD1 as D (5 bases). The CDR3 is 14 amino acids. CDR1 and CDR2 (germline): SGHAT, FQNNGV. V shed 3 bases and J shed 3 bases, with 11 bases lying between them.

The CDR3 DNA reads TGTGCCATCAGTGATACGGGACTAGCGGGTTCAAACTACGAGCAGTACTTC. Amino acid sequence: CAISDTGLAGSNYEQYF. The chain employs TRBV10-3 and TRBJ2-7; 12 bases line up with TRBD2. Germline lookup yields CDR1 ENHRY and CDR2 SYGVKD. The CDR3 is 17 amino acids. Losses at the gene ends were 3 bases for V and 3 bases for J; bases not matched to a gene: 9.

The CDR3 region is CASSGQGGSYNEQFF. The CDR3 DNA follows: TGTGCCAGTAGTGGACAGGGGGGTTCCTACAATGAGCAGTTCTTC. The chain has TRBV19 and TRBJ2-1; 10 positions match TRBD1. This CDR3 is built from 15 residues. Per the germline V gene, CDR1 is LNHDA and CDR2 is SQIVND (reference sequence). Unmatched junction bases numbered 2, after V lost 5 bases and J lost 1 base.

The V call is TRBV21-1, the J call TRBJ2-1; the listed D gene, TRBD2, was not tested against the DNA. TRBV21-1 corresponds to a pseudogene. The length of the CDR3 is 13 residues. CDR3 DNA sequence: TGTGCCAGCAGCAGCCACCCTTATGCGGAGCAGTTCTTC. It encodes CASSSHPYAEQFF.